This T cell receptor (beta chain) originates from a study of blood T cell repertoires in COVID-19. Original handling: By means of reference gene primer amplification, nucleated cell counts were estimated. The protocol was immunoSEQ multiplex PCR, while the TCRdb copy is restricted to in-frame clones and leaves out a portion. The DNA gave D and trimming, while V, J and clone size come from that table. The sample holds more than 300,000 clones, roughly nine tenths seen once. Participant-given clinical history determined each cohort assignment. This CDR3 is built from 16 residues. The V gene's germline CDR1 is LNHDA and CDR2 SQIVND (reference sequence). J lost 1 base, V lost 3 bases, and 7 bases had no gene match.

The source material was PBMCs or T cells enriched from blood (not recorded which). The clonotype comes from a woman aged 40 to 50 who had been exposed to COVID-19. The chain employs TRBV19 and TRBJ1-1; the match to TRBD1 covers 8 bases. CDR3 protein: CASSIPGDRKNTEAFF. DNA for the CDR3: TGTGCCAGTAGTATCCCGGGGGACAGGAAGAACACTGAAGCTTTCTTT.